Reported below is one T cell receptor beta chain. The antigen is unknown. The data originate from a study of cytomegalovirus exposure and HLA in healthy donors. CDR1 is SQVTM, CDR2 ANQGSEA, per germline. Trimming pared 1 base from V and 3 bases from J, leaving 8 bases between. The CDR3 consists of 13 residues. Researchers ran the PCR with 60 Vbeta and 13 Jbeta primers. Sequenced by immunoSEQ multiplex PCR; TCRdb stores in-frame clones only, minus some. The sample has approximately 140,000 clones. Broader study findings: Within a later analysis, the majority of CMV-associated TCR beta chains appeared HLA-restricted.

The specimen was PBMCs. The gene calls are TRBV29-1 and TRBJ2-3; D gene uncertain. This TCR derives from a man aged 40-50 years in good health and CMV-seronegative. In DNA, the CDR3 is TGCAGCGTTGAAGTTTCGAGGACAGATACGCAGTATTTT. Translating gives CSVEVSRTDTQYF.